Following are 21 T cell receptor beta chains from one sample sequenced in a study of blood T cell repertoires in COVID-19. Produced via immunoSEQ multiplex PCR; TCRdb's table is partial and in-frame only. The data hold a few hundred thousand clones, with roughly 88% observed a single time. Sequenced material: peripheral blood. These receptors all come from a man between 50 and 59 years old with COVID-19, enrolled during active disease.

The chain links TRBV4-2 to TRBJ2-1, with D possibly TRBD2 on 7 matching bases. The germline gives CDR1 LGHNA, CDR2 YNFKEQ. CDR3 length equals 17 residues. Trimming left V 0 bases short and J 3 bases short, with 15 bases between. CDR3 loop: CASSQDRGSSGYNEQFF. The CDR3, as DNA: TGTGCCAGCAGCCAAGATAGGGGGTCTAGCGGCTACAATGAGCAGTTCTTC.

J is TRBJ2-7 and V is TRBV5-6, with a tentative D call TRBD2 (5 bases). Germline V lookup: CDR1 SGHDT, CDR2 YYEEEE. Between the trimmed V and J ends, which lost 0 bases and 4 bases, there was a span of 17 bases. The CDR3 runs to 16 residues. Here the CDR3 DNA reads TGTGCCAGCAGCTTGGGGTACTCGGACTCGAATTACGAGCAGTACTTC. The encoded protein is CASSLGYSDSNYEQYF.

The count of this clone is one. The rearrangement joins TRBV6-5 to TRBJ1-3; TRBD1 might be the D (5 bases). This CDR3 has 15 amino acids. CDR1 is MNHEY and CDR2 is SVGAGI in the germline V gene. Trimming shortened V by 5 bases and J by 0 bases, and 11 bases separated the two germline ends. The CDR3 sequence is CASSTGPGSGNTIYF. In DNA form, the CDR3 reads TGTGCCAGCAGTACAGGACCCGGCTCTGGAAACACCATATATTTT.

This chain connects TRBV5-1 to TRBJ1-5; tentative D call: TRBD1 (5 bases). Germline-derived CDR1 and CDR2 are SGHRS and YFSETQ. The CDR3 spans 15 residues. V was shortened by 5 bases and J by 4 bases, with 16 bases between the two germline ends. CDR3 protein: CASRRSTGSNQPQHF. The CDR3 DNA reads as TGCGCCAGCAGAAGATCCACAGGATCGAATCAGCCCCAGCATTTT.

The CDR3 sequence is CASSDTQGNTEAFF. For the CDR3, the DNA is TGCGCCAGCAGCGACACACAGGGGAACACTGAAGCTTTCTTT. The chain has TRBV5-1 and TRBJ1-1; TRBD1 might be the D (6 bases). The CDR3 runs to 14 residues. Looked up from germline, CDR1 is SGHRS and CDR2 is YFSETQ. V was clipped by 4 bases and J by 1 base, with 11 bases between them.

The CDR3 here is CASSPGTRTSTDTQYF. The CDR3 DNA sequence: TGTGCCAGCAGCCCCGGGACTAGAACGAGCACAGATACGCAGTATTTT. V gene TRBV6-6 combines with J gene TRBJ2-3; 8 bases are a match to TRBD2. The CDR3 has 16 amino acids. Losses at the gene ends were 6 bases for V and 0 bases for J; bases not matched to a gene: 8. CDR1 is MNHNY and CDR2 is SVGAGI in the germline V gene (reference sequence).

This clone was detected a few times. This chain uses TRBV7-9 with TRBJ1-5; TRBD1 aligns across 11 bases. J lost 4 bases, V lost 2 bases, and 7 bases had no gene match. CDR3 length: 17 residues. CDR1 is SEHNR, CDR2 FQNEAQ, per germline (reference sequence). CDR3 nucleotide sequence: TGTGCCAGCAGCTTATGGTCCGGACAGGGGGCGAATCAGCCCCAGCATTTT. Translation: CASSLWSGQGANQPQHF.

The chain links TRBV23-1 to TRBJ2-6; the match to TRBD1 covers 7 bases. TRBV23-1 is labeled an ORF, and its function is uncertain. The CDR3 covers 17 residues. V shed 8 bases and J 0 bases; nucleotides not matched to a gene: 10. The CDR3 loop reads CASPPLDRDSGANVLTF. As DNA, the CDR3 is TGCGCCAGCCCACCCCTAGACAGGGACTCTGGGGCCAACGTCCTGACTTTC.

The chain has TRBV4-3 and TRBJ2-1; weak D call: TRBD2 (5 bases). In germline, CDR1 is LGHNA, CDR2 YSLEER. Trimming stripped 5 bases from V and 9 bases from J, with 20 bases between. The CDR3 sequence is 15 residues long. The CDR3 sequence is CASSAGQTRGLEQFF. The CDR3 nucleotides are TGCGCCAGCAGCGCAGGTCAGACCCGTGGACTTGAGCAGTTCTTC.

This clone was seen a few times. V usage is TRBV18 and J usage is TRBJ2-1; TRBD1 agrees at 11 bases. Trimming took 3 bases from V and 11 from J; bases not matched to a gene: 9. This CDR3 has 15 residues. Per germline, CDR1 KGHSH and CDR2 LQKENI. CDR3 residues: CASSPRDRGAGKQFF. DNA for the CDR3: TGTGCCAGCTCACCGAGGGACAGGGGGGCAGGGAAGCAGTTCTTC.

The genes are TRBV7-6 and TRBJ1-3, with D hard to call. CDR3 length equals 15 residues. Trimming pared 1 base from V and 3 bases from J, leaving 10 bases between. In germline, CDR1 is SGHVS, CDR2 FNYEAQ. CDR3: CASSLDGLGGNTIYF. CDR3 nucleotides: TGTGCCAGCAGCTTAGATGGTCTAGGTGGAAACACCATATATTTT.

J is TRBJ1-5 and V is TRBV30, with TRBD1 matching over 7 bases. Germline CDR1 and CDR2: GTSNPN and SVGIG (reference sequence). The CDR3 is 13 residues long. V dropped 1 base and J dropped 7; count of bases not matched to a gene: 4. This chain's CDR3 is CAWSEGGEQPQHF. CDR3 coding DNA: TGTGCCTGGAGTGAAGGGGGCGAACAGCCCCAGCATTTT.

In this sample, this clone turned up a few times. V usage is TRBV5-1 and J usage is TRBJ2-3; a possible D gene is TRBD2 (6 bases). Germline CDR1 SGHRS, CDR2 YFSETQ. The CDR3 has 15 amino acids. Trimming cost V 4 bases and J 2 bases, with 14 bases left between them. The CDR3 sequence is CASSPGGVATDTQYF. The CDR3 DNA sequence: TGCGCCAGCAGCCCTGGAGGGGTGGCCACAGATACGCAGTATTTT.

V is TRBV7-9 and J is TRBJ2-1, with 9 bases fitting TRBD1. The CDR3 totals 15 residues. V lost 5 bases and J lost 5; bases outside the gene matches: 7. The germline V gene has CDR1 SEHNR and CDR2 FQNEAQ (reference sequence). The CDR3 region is CASSAGQGVDNEQFF. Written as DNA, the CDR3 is TGTGCCAGCAGCGCGGGACAGGGAGTGGACAATGAGCAGTTCTTC.

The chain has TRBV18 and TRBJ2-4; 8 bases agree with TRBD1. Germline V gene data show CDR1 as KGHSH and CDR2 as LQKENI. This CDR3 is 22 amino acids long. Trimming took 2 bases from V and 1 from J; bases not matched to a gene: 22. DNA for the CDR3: TGTGCCAGCTCACCAGGGACAGGACCCAAGAGCCCCCTTGGGACGGCCAAAAACATTCAGTACTTC. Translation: CASSPGTGPKSPLGTAKNIQYF.

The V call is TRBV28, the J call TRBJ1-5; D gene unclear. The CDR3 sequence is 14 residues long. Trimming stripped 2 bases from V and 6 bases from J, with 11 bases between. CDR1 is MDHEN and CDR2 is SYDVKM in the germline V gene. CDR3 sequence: CASSLPVGGQPQHF. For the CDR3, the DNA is TGTGCCAGCAGTTTACCCGTAGGCGGTCAGCCCCAGCATTTT.

CDR3 sequence reads: CASSLAGPFATTQYF. In DNA, the CDR3 is TGTGCCAGCAGTCTAGCGGGTCCCTTTGCGACGACCCAGTACTTC. This chain links TRBV27 with TRBJ2-5; TRBD2 matches at 8 bases. Germline V gives CDR1 MNHEY, CDR2 SMNVEV (reference sequence). The J segment lost 7 bases and the V segment lost 5 bases, leaving 12 bases of the junction unmatched. The CDR3 totals 15 residues.

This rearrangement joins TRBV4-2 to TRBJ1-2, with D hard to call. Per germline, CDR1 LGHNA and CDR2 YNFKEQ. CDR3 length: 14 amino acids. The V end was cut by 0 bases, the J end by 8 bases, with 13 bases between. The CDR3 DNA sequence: TGTGCCAGCAGCCAAGATCCGGCAGCGGAAGGCTACACCTTC. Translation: CASSQDPAAEGYTF.

CDR3 in amino acids: CASSLAPGLPNEQYF. CDR3 DNA: TGTGCCAGCAGCTTAGCCCCGGGACTACCAAACGAGCAGTACTTC. The chain employs TRBV7-3 and TRBJ2-7, with 7 bases that match TRBD2. CDR1 is SGHTA, CDR2 FQGTGA, per germline. After removal of 2 bases from V and 5 bases from J, the junction contained 9 bases not matched to a gene. This CDR3 contains 15 residues.

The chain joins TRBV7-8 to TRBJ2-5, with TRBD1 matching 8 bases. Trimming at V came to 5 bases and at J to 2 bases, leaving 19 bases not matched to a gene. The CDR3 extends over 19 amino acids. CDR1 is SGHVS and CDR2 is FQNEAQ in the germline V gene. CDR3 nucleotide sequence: TGTGCCAGCAGCCCAAGGGCCGGACAGGGAACGACCTGGCAAGAGACCCAGTACTTC. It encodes CASSPRAGQGTTWQETQYF.

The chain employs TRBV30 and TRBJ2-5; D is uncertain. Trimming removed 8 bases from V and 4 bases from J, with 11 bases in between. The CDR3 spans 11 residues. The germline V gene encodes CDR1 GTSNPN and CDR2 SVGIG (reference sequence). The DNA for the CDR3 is TGTGCCCTTGAGACTGGAGAGACCCAGTACTTC. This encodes CALETGETQYF.